This TCR beta chain is from a study of T cell changes during pregnancy in multiple sclerosis. Sequencing used immunoSEQ multiplex PCR; TCRdb keeps in-frame clones, though not all of them. The sample lists more than 90,000 clones, 85% to 95% occurring once. CDR1 and CDR2 (germline): GTSNPN, SVGIG (reference sequence). The V end lost 0 bases, the J end lost 5 bases, and 13 bases lay between the germline ends. The CDR3 sequence is 14 residues long. V usage is TRBV30 and J usage is TRBJ1-2; D remains ambiguous. This TCR was sampled from a female donor with multiple sclerosis, enrolled in a pregnancy study. Sequencing was performed on peripheral blood, taken after pregnancy. In nucleotides, the CDR3 is TGTGCCTGGAGTGTATACAGTACCCCTTATGGCTACACCTTC. Residues: CAWSVYSTPYGYTF.